Following are 23 T cell receptor beta chains from one sample sequenced in a study of control samples from healthy donors and cancer patients. The assay was immunoSEQ multiplex PCR, and TCRdb's table has in-frame clones only and misses some. The sample records roughly 98,000 clones, around 80% being singletons. The sequenced material came from blood. The receptors come from a woman between 55 and 75 years old in good health.

This rearrangement joins TRBV5-1 to TRBJ1-5, with unresolved D. This CDR3 comprises 15 residues. V lost 0 bases and J lost 2, with 9 bases in between. Germline V gene sequence: CDR1 SGHRS, CDR2 YFSETQ. In nucleotides, the CDR3 is TGCGCCAGCAGCTTGGCTGGCGATGGCAATCAGCCCCAGCATTTT. It yields the protein CASSLAGDGNQPQHF.

This clone was recorded once. The chain uses TRBV28 and TRBJ2-3; D remains ambiguous. With 3 bases removed from V and 1 base from J, the gap between germline ends came to 8 bases. The CDR3 length is 14 residues. The germline V gene has CDR1 MDHEN and CDR2 SYDVKM. The CDR3 spells CASSFVAGTDTQYF. CDR3 DNA sequence: TGTGCCAGCAGTTTCGTTGCAGGCACAGATACGCAGTATTTT.

This rearrangement joins TRBV14 to TRBJ1-6; D is ambiguous. Trimming stripped 1 base from V and 7 bases from J, with 17 bases between. The CDR3 covers 17 residues. CDR1 is SGHDN and CDR2 is FVKESK in the germline V gene. The CDR3 DNA follows: TGTGCCAGCAGCCAAGGGCGACCTGGGGAAAAGAATTCACCCCTCCACTTT. It translates to CASSQGRPGEKNSPLHF.

There are a few counts of this clone. The chain links TRBV19 to TRBJ1-2; 7 positions agree with TRBD1. J lost 4 bases, V lost 5 bases, and 7 bases had no gene match. Germline V gene lookup returns CDR1 LNHDA and CDR2 SQIVND (reference sequence). The CDR3 runs to 14 residues. The chain's CDR3 is CASSLQGVGYGYTF. In DNA, the CDR3 is TGTGCCAGTAGTTTGCAGGGGGTTGGCTATGGCTACACCTTC.

The rearrangement links TRBV28 to TRBJ2-6; 9 bases match TRBD1. The CDR3 is 19 amino acids. Germline CDR1 and CDR2: MDHEN and SYDVKM. The ends lost 8 bases at V and 1 base at J; junction bases unmatched: 15. CDR3 residues: CASQETLGTGKSGANVLTF. CDR3 nucleotide sequence: TGTGCCAGCCAGGAGACCTTGGGGACAGGGAAATCTGGGGCCAACGTCCTGACTTTC.

This chain joins TRBV19 and TRBJ2-7; possibly TRBD1 for D (6 bases). This CDR3 contains 13 residues. The V and J ends lost 5 bases and 3 bases respectively, with 11 bases between them. Germline V gene data show CDR1 as LNHDA and CDR2 as SQIVND (reference sequence). The CDR3 protein is CASSEGTFYEQYF. For the CDR3, the DNA is TGTGCCAGTAGTGAGGGGACATTCTACGAGCAGTACTTC.

This clone was seen more than once but under ten times. CDR3 sequence reads: CASGGQGPKLFF. CDR3 bases: TGTGCCAGCGGCGGACAGGGCCCAAAACTGTTTTTT. The chain carries TRBV2 and TRBJ1-4; 8 positions agree with TRBD1. This CDR3 comprises 12 residues. Trimming cost V 8 bases and J 10 bases; bases outside gene matches: 6. From germline, CDR1 is SNHLY and CDR2 FYNNEI.

This clone came up a few times. The chain joins TRBV10-1 to TRBJ1-5; D gene unclear. Trimming stripped 4 bases from V and 6 bases from J, with 10 bases between. Germline values: CDR1 WNHNN, CDR2 SYGVQD (reference sequence). The CDR3 contains 13 residues. CDR3 nucleotide sequence: TGCGCCAGCAGTGCCGGGCGGGGTCAGCCCCAGCATTTT. Its protein is CASSAGRGQPQHF.

The rearrangement joins TRBV2 to TRBJ2-7; TRBD1 might be the D (6 bases). Germline CDR1 reads SNHLY; CDR2 reads FYNNEI. The V and J ends lost 0 bases and 3 bases respectively, with 12 bases between them. The CDR3 consists of 15 residues. The CDR3 protein is CASSEASGTSYEQYF. The CDR3 DNA sequence: TGTGCCAGCAGTGAAGCGTCCGGGACAAGCTACGAGCAGTACTTC. The entire variable domain, with the rest obtained from reference TRBV2 and TRBJ2-7, is as follows: EPEVTQTPSHQVTQMGQEVILRCVPISNHLYFYWYRQILGQKVEFLVSFYNNEISEKSEIFDDQFSVERPDGSNFTLKIRSTKLEDSAMYFCASSEASGTSYEQYFGPGTRLTVT.

This clone has only one observation. The V and J genes are TRBV14 and TRBJ2-4; D call uncertain. CDR1 is SGHDN, CDR2 FVKESK, per germline. Trimming removed 1 base at V and 5 bases at J, with 18 bases between. CDR3 length: 17 residues. Here the CDR3 reads CASSQGPRRVGQNIQYF. CDR3 sequence (DNA): TGTGCCAGCAGCCAAGGTCCCAGACGGGTGGGTCAAAACATTCAGTACTTC.

The chain combines TRBV6-5 with TRBJ1-1, with D perhaps matching TRBD1 (6 bases). The CDR3 extends over 15 amino acids. V was cut by 7 bases and J by 1 base, with 16 bases left in between. The germline CDR1 and CDR2 sequences are MNHEY and SVGAGI. The DNA of the CDR3 is TGTGCCAGCATTTCCCGGGGGGGCTCGAACACTGAAGCTTTCTTT. This gives the protein CASISRGGSNTEAFF.

The chain joins TRBV27 to TRBJ1-2; possibly TRBD1 for D (5 bases). V lost 4 bases and J lost 2, with 17 bases in between. The CDR3 covers 16 residues. Germline V gene sequence: CDR1 MNHEY, CDR2 SMNVEV (reference sequence). The CDR3 DNA is TGTGCCAGCAGTTCTACCCCTTGGGGGGTAAACTATGGCTACACCTTC. It translates to CASSSTPWGVNYGYTF.

The chain joins TRBV7-2 to TRBJ1-3; 10 nucleotides agree with TRBD1. CDR3 length equals 17 residues. Germline assignment: CDR1 SGHTA and CDR2 FQGNSA. V lost 3 bases and J lost 2; bases outside the gene matches: 7. CDR3 region: CASSFGRQGATGNTIYF. In DNA, the CDR3 is TGTGCCAGCAGCTTCGGGAGACAGGGGGCTACTGGAAACACCATATATTTT.

This CDR3 reads CASLGGRGNHNEQFF. As DNA, the CDR3 is TGTGCCAGCTTAGGGGGGAGGGGAAACCACAATGAGCAGTTCTTC. V is TRBV28 and J is TRBJ2-1, with a tentative D call TRBD2 (7 bases). The V gene lost 8 bases and the J gene lost 5 bases, with 19 bases spanning the gap. The CDR3 length is 15 residues. The germline gives CDR1 MDHEN, CDR2 SYDVKM.

The J gene is TRBJ1-5, the V gene TRBV28, with D uncertain. V lost 6 bases, J lost 0 bases, and 18 bases lay in between. This CDR3 comprises 17 residues. Germline V gene sequence: CDR1 MDHEN, CDR2 SYDVKM. The CDR3 is CASRPRGSHYSNQPQHF. For the CDR3, the DNA is TGTGCCAGCAGACCTCGGGGTTCCCACTATAGCAATCAGCCCCAGCATTTT.

The V and J genes are TRBV6-5 and TRBJ2-3; D is possibly TRBD1 (6 bases). V gave up 5 bases and J gave up 2 bases, with 14 bases separating them. CDR1 is MNHEY, CDR2 SVGAGI, per germline. This CDR3 is 15 amino acids long. This chain's CDR3 is CASSTPRGFTDTQYF. The CDR3 nucleotides read TGTGCCAGCAGTACTCCTAGGGGGTTCACAGATACGCAGTATTTT.

The chain combines TRBV3-1 (or the pseudogene TRBV3-2) with TRBJ1-4; 8 bases are shared with TRBD1. CDR3 length: 16 residues. V lost 1 base to trimming and J lost 4 bases; unmatched junction nucleotides: 5. Looked up from germline, CDR1 is LGHDT and CDR2 is YNNKEL (reference sequence). The CDR3 spells CASSQAGQGNNEKLFF. As DNA, the CDR3 is TGTGCCAGCAGCCAAGCTGGACAGGGCAATAATGAAAAACTGTTTTTT.

This sequence joins TRBV21-1 and TRBJ1-6; the D call in the table, TRBD1, was not verified against the DNA. TRBV21-1 is a known pseudogene. The CDR3 consists of 18 residues. CDR3 amino acids: CASSKERTGRSYNSPLHF. The DNA for the CDR3 is TGTGCCAGCAGCAAAGAGAGGACAGGCCGGTCCTATAATTCACCCCTCCACTTT.

V usage is TRBV13 and J usage is TRBJ2-1; D ambiguous. Trimming removed 5 bases at V and 4 bases at J, with 12 bases between. The CDR3 is made up of 14 amino acids. The germline V gene has CDR1 PRHDT and CDR2 FYEKMQ (reference sequence). The CDR3: CASSPGLGYNEQFF. The DNA for the CDR3 is TGTGCCAGCAGCCCGGGCCTAGGTTACAATGAGCAGTTCTTC.

This clone was seen a few times. This chain links TRBV10-2 with TRBJ2-7; perhaps TRBD1 as D (6 bases). This CDR3 comprises 12 residues. CDR1 is WSHSY and CDR2 is SAAADI in the germline V gene. V lost 8 bases and J lost 5, with 13 bases in between. CDR3: CASGWQGNEQYF. CDR3 in DNA: TGCGCCAGCGGTTGGCAGGGGAACGAGCAGTACTTC.

The chain recombines TRBV5-1 with TRBJ2-2; no definite D call. The germline V gene has CDR1 SGHRS and CDR2 YFSETQ. Trimming removed 0 bases at V and 0 bases at J, with 9 bases between. The CDR3 runs 16 residues. The CDR3: CASSLVSRPNTGELFF. The CDR3 DNA sequence: TGCGCCAGCAGCTTGGTGTCCAGACCGAACACCGGGGAGCTGTTTTTT.

This clone has only one observation. The CDR3 DNA reads TGTGCCAGCAGCTTTCAGGAAAGGGCCAATTCACCCCTCCACTTT. This translates into CASSFQERANSPLHF. V usage is TRBV7-2 and J usage is TRBJ1-6; no reliable D call. Germline-derived CDR1 and CDR2 are SGHTA and FQGNSA. Trimming left V 3 bases short and J 7 bases short, with 13 bases between. The CDR3 length is 15 residues.

The J gene is TRBJ1-4, the V gene TRBV3-1 (or the pseudogene TRBV3-2); D remains ambiguous. Trimming stripped 0 bases from V and 4 bases from J, with 6 bases between. CDR1 and CDR2 (germline): LGHDT, YNNKEL (reference sequence). The CDR3 runs to 14 residues. The chain's CDR3 is CASSQESSNEKLFF. Written as DNA, the CDR3 is TGTGCCAGCAGCCAAGAGTCCAGTAATGAAAAACTGTTTTTT.